The 21 T cell receptor beta chains reported below all come from one sample, sequenced in a study of T-cell reconstitution after alpha-beta-depleted transplantation in children. Preparation of the TCRbeta library used unique molecular identifiers. TCRdb used MiXCR to reprocess the PCR reads, holding one entry per CDR3 protein. The sample lists about 580,000 distinct CDR3 sequences; more than 20% were seen once. The sample consisted of PBMCs, mostly from graft donor cells, taken 360 days after TCRalphabeta/CD19-depleted stem cell transplant. Source of these receptors: a boy in the first two years of life who had a stem cell transplant for acute myeloid leukemia, so the T cells may come from the graft donor.

The chain carries TRBV28 and TRBJ2-4, with D unresolved. The CDR3 totals 13 residues. Germline CDR1 and CDR2: MDHEN and SYDVKM. Trimming cost V 6 bases and J 10 bases, with 16 bases left between them. CDR3 sequence reads: CASSLSPVRIQYF. DNA of the CDR3: TGTGCCAGCAGCCTTTCCCCGGTCCGGATTCAGTACTTC.

V is TRBV20-1 and J is TRBJ2-5, with 11 bases lining up with TRBD1. The CDR3 covers 15 residues. Germline values: CDR1 DFQATT, CDR2 SNEGSKA (reference sequence). With V trimmed by 3 bases and J by 4 bases, 7 bases remained unmatched. Written as DNA, the CDR3 is TGCAGTGCTAGTGGACAGGGGGCTTTAGGAGAGACCCAGTACTTC. Its translation is CSASGQGALGETQYF.

This chain connects TRBV24-1 to TRBJ2-7; D not resolved. Germline V gene lookup returns CDR1 KGHDR and CDR2 SFDVKD. The CDR3 spans 13 residues. V was pared by 0 bases and J by 4 bases, with 6 bases between. CDR3 residues: CATSDLHVYEQYF. CDR3 DNA sequence: TGTGCCACCAGTGATTTGCACGTTTACGAGCAGTACTTC.

Ten or more counts support this clonotype. The CDR3 loop is CASSSQTGTFYEQYF. In DNA, the CDR3 is TGTGCCAGCAGTTCCCAGACAGGGACGTTCTACGAGCAGTACTTC. The J gene is TRBJ2-7, the V gene TRBV27, with 7 bases that match TRBD1. Germline CDR1 and CDR2: MNHEY and SMNVEV (reference sequence). Trimming took 4 bases from V and 3 from J; bases not matched to a gene: 9. CDR3 length: 15 residues.

The V and J genes are TRBV2 and TRBJ2-1; TRBD2 matches at 8 bases. CDR3 size: 15 residues. Germline CDR1 and CDR2: SNHLY and FYNNEI. J was trimmed by 2 bases and V by 10 bases; bases with no gene match: 10. The CDR3 loop is CAICLSGGPYNEQFF. The CDR3 nucleotides read TGTGCCATCTGTTTGAGCGGGGGACCCTACAATGAGCAGTTCTTC.

A few counts support this clonotype. V and J are TRBV6-1 and TRBJ1-4; D call uncertain. The germline V gene has CDR1 MNHNS and CDR2 SASEGT. Trimming removed 4 bases at V and 6 bases at J, with 18 bases between. This CDR3 has 16 residues. CDR3 DNA sequence: TGTGCCAGCAGTGTCCCCCCTCGGGCAGAATATGAAAAACTGTTTTTT. Residues: CASSVPPRAEYEKLFF.

The V call is TRBV7-2, the J call TRBJ1-5, with 7 bases identical to TRBD1. Trimming removed 4 bases from V and 5 bases from J; junction bases left unmatched: 8. Per the germline V gene, CDR1 is SGHTA and CDR2 is FQGNSA. The CDR3 covers 15 residues. CDR3 loop: CASSSGTAQDQPQHF. The DNA for the CDR3 is TGTGCCAGCAGCTCGGGGACAGCTCAAGATCAGCCCCAGCATTTT. Based on the CDR3 plus reference TRBV7-2 and TRBJ1-5, the full variable domain is GAGVSQSPSNKVTEKGKDVELRCDPISGHTALYWYRQSLGQGLEFLIYFQGNSAPDKSGLPSDRFSAERTGGSVSTLTIQRTQQEDSAVYLCASSSGTAQDQPQHFGDGTRLSIL.

This clonotype was picked up many times. This chain joins TRBV12-3 or TRBV12-4 and TRBJ1-5; 7 bases agree with TRBD1. Unmatched junction bases numbered 7, after V lost 5 bases and J lost 3 bases. This CDR3 contains 15 residues. The DNA for the CDR3 is TGTGCCAGCAGTAAGACAGGGAATTACAATCAGCCCCAGCATTTT. This encodes CASSKTGNYNQPQHF.

In this sample, this clonotype turned up a few times. This chain joins TRBV20-1 and TRBJ2-3; D gene unclear. The V end was cut by 0 bases, the J end by 2 bases, with 12 bases between. CDR1 and CDR2 (germline): DFQATT, SNEGSKA (reference sequence). The CDR3 is 15 amino acids. The DNA of the CDR3 is TGCAGTGCTAGAGATCGGGTCCTATTCACAGATACGCAGTATTTT. Translation: CSARDRVLFTDTQYF.

V is TRBV6-5 and J is TRBJ2-5; the D gene is possibly TRBD2 (6 bases). Germline loops: CDR1 MNHEY, CDR2 SVGAGI. Between the trimmed V and J ends, which lost 2 bases and 0 bases, there was a span of 10 bases. The CDR3 sequence is 15 residues long. CDR3 sequence reads: CASSYGRDYQETQYF. The CDR3 DNA follows: TGTGCCAGCAGTTACGGCCGGGACTACCAAGAGACCCAGTACTTC.

This clonotype was seen ten or more times. V usage is TRBV7-9 and J usage is TRBJ1-2; tentative D call: TRBD1 (5 bases). The germline V gene has CDR1 SEHNR and CDR2 FQNEAQ (reference sequence). V lost 3 bases and J lost 5, with 10 bases in between. There are 13 residues in the CDR3. The CDR3 DNA reads as TGTGCCAGCAGCTTGATCAGGGAATATGGCTACACCTTC. It encodes CASSLIREYGYTF.

V is TRBV6-2 or TRBV6-3 and J is TRBJ1-5, with 8 bases lining up with TRBD1. The germline gives CDR1 MNHEY, CDR2 SVGEGT. This CDR3 spans 15 amino acids. V trimming: 3 bases; J trimming: 2 bases; junction bases outside the gene matches: 3. CDR3 region: CASSYEGQGNQPQHF. The CDR3 nucleotides are TGTGCCAGCAGTTATGAGGGACAGGGCAATCAGCCCCAGCATTTT.

The chain has TRBV4-2 and TRBJ1-6, with unresolved D. The CDR3 covers 12 residues. V lost 4 bases and J 8 bases, leaving 6 bases between the germline ends. CDR1 is LGHNA and CDR2 is YNFKEQ in the germline V gene. The CDR3 sequence is CASSLPHSPLHF. CDR3 bases: TGTGCCAGCAGCCTCCCCCATTCACCCCTCCACTTT.

The chain couples TRBV20-1 to TRBJ2-1; 7 bases are shared with TRBD2. CDR3 size: 15 residues. Per germline, CDR1 DFQATT and CDR2 SNEGSKA (reference sequence). V was pared by 5 bases and J by 4 bases, with 11 bases of the junction left unmatched. The CDR3 loop is CSARSTSGGYNEQFF. The CDR3 coding sequence is TGCAGTGCTCGGTCGACGTCGGGGGGATACAATGAGCAGTTCTTC.

In its sample, this clonotype was seen a few times. The CDR3 coding sequence is TGCAGCGCCGAGGGGACGAATTATGGCTACACCTTC. Its protein product is CSAEGTNYGYTF. V gene TRBV29-1 combines with J gene TRBJ1-2, with D possibly being TRBD1 (5 bases). Looked up from germline, CDR1 is SQVTM and CDR2 is ANQGSEA. The CDR3 runs 12 residues. Trimming removed 7 bases at V and 5 bases at J, with 14 bases between.

J is TRBJ2-6 and V is TRBV28; 7 nucleotides align to TRBD1. With 4 bases clipped from V and 4 bases from J, the junction kept 7 bases outside the gene matches. Germline CDR1 reads MDHEN; CDR2 reads SYDVKM. The CDR3 runs 16 residues. This chain's CDR3 is CASSWDSGWGANVLTF. CDR3 nucleotide sequence: TGTGCCAGCAGTTGGGACAGCGGTTGGGGGGCCAACGTCCTGACTTTC.

This clonotype was observed a handful of times. The CDR3 coding sequence is TGCAGTTACAGGTCGAACACCGGGGAGCTGTTTTTT. Protein: CSYRSNTGELFF. The chain links TRBV20-1 to TRBJ2-2; possibly TRBD1 for D (5 bases). Between the trimmed V and J ends, which lost 8 bases and 0 bases, there was a span of 7 bases. In germline, CDR1 is DFQATT, CDR2 SNEGSKA (reference sequence). This CDR3 spans 12 amino acids.

J is TRBJ2-2 and V is TRBV9; D is possibly TRBD1 or TRBD2 (6 bases each). In germline, CDR1 is SGDLS, CDR2 YYNGEE. The CDR3 has 18 residues. V lost 0 bases, J lost 5 bases, and 20 bases lay in between. CDR3 sequence: CASSVAPLAGTRTGELFF. CDR3 DNA: TGTGCCAGCAGCGTAGCTCCCCTCGCGGGGACACGGACCGGGGAGCTGTTTTTT.

This clonotype was detected only a few times. The V and J genes are TRBV20-1 and TRBJ1-1; 7 nucleotides align to TRBD1. V shed 6 bases and J 8 bases; nucleotides not matched to a gene: 12. The CDR3 has 13 residues. CDR1 is DFQATT, CDR2 SNEGSKA, per germline (reference sequence). The CDR3 spells CSAAPGQPTEAFF. Written as DNA, the CDR3 is TGCAGTGCGGCACCGGGACAGCCCACCGAAGCTTTCTTT.

Ten or more counts support this clonotype. The chain combines TRBV9 with TRBJ2-5, with TRBD2 identical over 8 bases. Trimming removed 7 bases from V and 2 bases from J; junction bases left unmatched: 13. The V gene's germline CDR1 is SGDLS and CDR2 YYNGEE. CDR3 size: 16 residues. The CDR3 DNA follows: TGTGCCAGCGGCGGGGGCAGCGGGGGAGTACAAGAGACCCAGTACTTC. Translated, it gives CASGGGSGGVQETQYF.

This clonotype came up many times. J is TRBJ1-5 and V is TRBV12-3 or TRBV12-4; D not certain. V was cut by 4 bases and J by 4 bases, with 14 bases left in between. The CDR3 spans 15 residues. CDR3 loop: CASSYRSDGNQPQHF. Written as DNA, the CDR3 is TGTGCCAGCAGTTACCGCAGTGACGGTAATCAGCCCCAGCATTTT.